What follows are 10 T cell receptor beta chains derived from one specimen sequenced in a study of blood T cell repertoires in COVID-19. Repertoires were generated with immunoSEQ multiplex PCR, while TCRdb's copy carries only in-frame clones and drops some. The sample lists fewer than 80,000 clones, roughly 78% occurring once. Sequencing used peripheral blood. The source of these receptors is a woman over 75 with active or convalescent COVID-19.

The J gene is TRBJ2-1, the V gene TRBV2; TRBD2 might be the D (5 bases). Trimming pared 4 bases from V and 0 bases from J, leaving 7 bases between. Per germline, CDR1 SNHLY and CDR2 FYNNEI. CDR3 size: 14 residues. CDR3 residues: CASSAGSSYNEQFF. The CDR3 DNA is TGTGCCAGCAGTGCGGGAAGCTCCTACAATGAGCAGTTCTTC.

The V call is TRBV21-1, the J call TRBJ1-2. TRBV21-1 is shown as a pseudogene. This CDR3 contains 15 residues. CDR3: CASSNGRGNNYGYTF. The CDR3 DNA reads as TGTGCCAGCAGCAATGGGAGGGGAAATAACTATGGCTACACCTTC.

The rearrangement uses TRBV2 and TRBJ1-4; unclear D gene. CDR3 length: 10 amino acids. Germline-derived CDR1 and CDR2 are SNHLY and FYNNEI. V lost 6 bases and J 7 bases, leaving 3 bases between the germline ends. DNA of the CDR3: TGTGCCAGCAGGAGTGAAAAACTGTTTTTT. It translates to CASRSEKLFF.

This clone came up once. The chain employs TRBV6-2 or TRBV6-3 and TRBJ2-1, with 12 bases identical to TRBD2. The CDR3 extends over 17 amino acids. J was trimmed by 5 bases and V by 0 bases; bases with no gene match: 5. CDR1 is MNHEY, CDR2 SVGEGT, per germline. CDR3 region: CASSYSLAGGLDNEQFF. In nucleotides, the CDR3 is TGTGCCAGCAGTTACTCCCTAGCGGGAGGGCTGGACAATGAGCAGTTCTTC.

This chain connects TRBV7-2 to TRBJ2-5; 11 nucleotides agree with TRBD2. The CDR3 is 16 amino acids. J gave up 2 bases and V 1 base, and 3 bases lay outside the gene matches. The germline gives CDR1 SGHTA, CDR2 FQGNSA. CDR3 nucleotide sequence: TGTGCCAGCAGCTTAGTGTTAGCGGGGGGGCAAGAGACCCAGTACTTC. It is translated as CASSLVLAGGQETQYF. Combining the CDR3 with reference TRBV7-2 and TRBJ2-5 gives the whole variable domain GAGVSQSPSNKVTEKGKDVELRCDPISGHTALYWYRQSLGQGLEFLIYFQGNSAPDKSGLPSDRFSAERTGGSVSTLTIQRTQQEDSAVYLCASSLVLAGGQETQYFGPGTRLLVL.

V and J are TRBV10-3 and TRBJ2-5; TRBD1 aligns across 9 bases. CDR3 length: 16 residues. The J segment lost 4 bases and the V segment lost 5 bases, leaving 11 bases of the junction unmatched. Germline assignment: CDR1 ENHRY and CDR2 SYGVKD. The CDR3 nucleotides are TGTGCCATCAGTAAAGCCGGGACAGGGATAGGAGAGACCCAGTACTTC. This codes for CAISKAGTGIGETQYF.

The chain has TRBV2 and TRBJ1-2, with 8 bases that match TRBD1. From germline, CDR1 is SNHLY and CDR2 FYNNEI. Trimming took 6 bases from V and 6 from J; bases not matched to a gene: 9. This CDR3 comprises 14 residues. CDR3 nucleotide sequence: TGTGCCAGCAGCGACAGGGGTGGAATCCATGGCTACACCTTC. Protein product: CASSDRGGIHGYTF.

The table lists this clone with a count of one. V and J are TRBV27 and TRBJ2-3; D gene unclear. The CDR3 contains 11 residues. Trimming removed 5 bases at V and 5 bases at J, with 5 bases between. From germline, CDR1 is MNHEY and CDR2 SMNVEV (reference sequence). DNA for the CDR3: TGTGCCAGCAGTCATCAAGATACGCAGTATTTT. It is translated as CASSHQDTQYF.

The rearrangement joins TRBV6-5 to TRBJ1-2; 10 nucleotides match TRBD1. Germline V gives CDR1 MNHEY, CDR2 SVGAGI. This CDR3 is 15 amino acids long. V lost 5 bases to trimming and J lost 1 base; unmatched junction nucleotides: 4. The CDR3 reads CASSNGQGDNYGYTF. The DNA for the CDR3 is TGTGCCAGCAGTAACGGACAGGGGGATAACTATGGCTACACCTTC.

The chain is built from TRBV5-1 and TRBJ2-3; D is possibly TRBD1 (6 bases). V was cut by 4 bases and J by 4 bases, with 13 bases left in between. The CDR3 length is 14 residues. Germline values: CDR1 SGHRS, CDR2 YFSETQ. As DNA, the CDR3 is TGCGCCAGCAGCCTCAGCACAGGGCCAGATACGCAGTATTTT. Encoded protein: CASSLSTGPDTQYF.